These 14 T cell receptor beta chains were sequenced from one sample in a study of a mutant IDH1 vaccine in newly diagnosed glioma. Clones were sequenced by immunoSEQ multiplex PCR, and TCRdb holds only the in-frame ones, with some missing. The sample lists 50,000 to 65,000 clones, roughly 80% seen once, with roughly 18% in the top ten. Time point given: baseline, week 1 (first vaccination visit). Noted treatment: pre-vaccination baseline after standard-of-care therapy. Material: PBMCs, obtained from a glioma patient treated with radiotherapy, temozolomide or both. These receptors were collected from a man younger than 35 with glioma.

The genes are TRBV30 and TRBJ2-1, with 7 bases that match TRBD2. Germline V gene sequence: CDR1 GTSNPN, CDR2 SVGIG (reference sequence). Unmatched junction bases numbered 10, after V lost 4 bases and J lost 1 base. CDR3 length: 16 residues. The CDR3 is CAWKWPGTKSYNEQFF. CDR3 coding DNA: TGTGCCTGGAAATGGCCCGGGACTAAATCCTACAATGAGCAGTTCTTC. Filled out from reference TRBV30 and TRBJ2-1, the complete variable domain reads SQTIHQWPATLVQPVGSPLSLECTVEGTSNPNLYWYRQAAGRGLQLLFYSVGIGQISSEVPQNLSASRPQDRQFILSSKKLLLSDSGFYLCAWKWPGTKSYNEQFFGPGTRLTVL.

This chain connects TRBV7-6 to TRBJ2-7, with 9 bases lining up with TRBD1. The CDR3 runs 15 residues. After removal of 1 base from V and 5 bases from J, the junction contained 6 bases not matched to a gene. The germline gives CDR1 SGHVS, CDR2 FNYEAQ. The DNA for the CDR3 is TGTGCCAGCAGCTTAGGGGGGACAGGGATCGACGAGCAGTACTTC. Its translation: CASSLGGTGIDEQYF.

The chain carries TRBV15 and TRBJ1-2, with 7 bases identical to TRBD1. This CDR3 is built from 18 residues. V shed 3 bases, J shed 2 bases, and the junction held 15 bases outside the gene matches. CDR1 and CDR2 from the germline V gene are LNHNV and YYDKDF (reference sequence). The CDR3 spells CATSRVSDWGRGNYGYTF. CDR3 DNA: TGTGCCACCAGCAGGGTGAGCGATTGGGGCAGGGGGAACTATGGCTACACCTTC. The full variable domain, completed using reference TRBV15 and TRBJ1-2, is DAMVIQNPRYQVTQFGKPVTLSCSQTLNHNVMYWYQQKSSQAPKLLFHYYDKDFNNEADTPDNFQSRRPNTSFCFLDIRSPGLGDTAMYLCATSRVSDWGRGNYGYTFGSGTRLTVV.

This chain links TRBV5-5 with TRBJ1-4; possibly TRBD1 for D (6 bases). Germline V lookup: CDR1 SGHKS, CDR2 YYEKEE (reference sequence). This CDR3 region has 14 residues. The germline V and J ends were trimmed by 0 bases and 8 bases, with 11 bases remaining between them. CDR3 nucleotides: TGTGCCAGCAGCTTGGTGGGGGCAGGGGAAAAACTGTTTTTT. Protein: CASSLVGAGEKLFF.

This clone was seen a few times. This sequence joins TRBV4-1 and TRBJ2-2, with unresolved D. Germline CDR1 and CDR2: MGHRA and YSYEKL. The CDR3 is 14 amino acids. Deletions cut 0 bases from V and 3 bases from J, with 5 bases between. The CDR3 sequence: CASSQDIYTGELFF. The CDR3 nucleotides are TGCGCCAGCAGCCAAGATATTTACACCGGGGAGCTGTTTTTT.

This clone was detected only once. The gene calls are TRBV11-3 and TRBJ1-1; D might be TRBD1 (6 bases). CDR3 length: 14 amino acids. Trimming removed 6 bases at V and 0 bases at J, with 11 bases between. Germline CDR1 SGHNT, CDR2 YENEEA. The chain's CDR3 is CASSKDRLNTEAFF. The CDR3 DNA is TGTGCCAGCAGTAAAGACAGGCTGAACACTGAAGCTTTCTTT.

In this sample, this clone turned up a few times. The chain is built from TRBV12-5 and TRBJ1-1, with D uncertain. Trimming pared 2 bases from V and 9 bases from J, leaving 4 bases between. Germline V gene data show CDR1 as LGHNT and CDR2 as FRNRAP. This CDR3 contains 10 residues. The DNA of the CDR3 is TGTGCTAGTGGTTTGAAAAAAGCTTTCTTT. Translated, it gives CASGLKKAFF.

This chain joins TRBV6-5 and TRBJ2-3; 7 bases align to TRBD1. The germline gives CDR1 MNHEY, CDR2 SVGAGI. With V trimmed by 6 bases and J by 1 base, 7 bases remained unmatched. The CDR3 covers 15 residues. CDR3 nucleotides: TGTGCCAGCAGCCGAAGACAGGGCGGCACAGATACGCAGTATTTT. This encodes CASSRRQGGTDTQYF.

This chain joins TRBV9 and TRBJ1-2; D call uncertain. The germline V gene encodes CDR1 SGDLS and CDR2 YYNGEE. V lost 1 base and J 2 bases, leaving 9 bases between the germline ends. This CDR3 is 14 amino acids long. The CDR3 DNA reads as TGTGCCAGCAGCGTAACTCTAGGAAACTATGGCTACACCTTC. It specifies CASSVTLGNYGYTF.

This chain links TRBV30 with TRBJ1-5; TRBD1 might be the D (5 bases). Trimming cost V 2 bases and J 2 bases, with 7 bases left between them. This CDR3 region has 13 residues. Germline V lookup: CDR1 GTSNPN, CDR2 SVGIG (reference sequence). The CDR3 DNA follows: TGTGCCTGGAGTTCCAGGGGCAATCAGCCCCAGCATTTT. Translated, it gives CAWSSRGNQPQHF.

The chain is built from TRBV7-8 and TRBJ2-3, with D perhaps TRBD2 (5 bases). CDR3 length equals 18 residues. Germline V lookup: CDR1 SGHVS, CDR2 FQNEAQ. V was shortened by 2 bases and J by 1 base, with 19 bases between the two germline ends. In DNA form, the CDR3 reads TGTGCCAGCAGCTTAAGTACAGCGGCTCTTCACGGCACAGATACGCAGTATTTT. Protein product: CASSLSTAALHGTDTQYF.

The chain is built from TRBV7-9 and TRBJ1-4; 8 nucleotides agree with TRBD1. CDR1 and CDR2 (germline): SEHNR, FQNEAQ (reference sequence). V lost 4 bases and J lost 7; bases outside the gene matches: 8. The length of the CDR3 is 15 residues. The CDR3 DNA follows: TGTGCCAGCAGCTCACCGGACAGGGAACTTGAAAAACTGTTTTTT. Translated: CASSSPDRELEKLFF.

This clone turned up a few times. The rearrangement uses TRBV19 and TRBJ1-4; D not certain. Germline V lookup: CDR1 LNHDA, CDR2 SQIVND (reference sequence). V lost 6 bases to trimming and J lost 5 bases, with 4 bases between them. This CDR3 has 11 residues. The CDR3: CASRGNEKLFF. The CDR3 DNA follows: TGTGCCAGTAGAGGGAATGAAAAACTGTTTTTT.

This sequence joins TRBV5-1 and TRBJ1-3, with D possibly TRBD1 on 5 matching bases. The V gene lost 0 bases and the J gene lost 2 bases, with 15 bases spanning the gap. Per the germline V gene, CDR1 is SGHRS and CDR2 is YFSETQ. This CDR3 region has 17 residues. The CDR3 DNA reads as TGCGCCAGCAGCTTGGGTCTGTCGGAGGGACCTGGAAACACCATATATTTT. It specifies CASSLGLSEGPGNTIYF. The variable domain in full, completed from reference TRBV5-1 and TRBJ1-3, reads KAGVTQTPRYLIKTRGQQVTLSCSPISGHRSVSWYQQTPGQGLQFLFEYFSETQRNKGNFPGRFSGRQFSNSRSEMNVSTLELGDSALYLCASSLGLSEGPGNTIYFGEGSWLTVV.